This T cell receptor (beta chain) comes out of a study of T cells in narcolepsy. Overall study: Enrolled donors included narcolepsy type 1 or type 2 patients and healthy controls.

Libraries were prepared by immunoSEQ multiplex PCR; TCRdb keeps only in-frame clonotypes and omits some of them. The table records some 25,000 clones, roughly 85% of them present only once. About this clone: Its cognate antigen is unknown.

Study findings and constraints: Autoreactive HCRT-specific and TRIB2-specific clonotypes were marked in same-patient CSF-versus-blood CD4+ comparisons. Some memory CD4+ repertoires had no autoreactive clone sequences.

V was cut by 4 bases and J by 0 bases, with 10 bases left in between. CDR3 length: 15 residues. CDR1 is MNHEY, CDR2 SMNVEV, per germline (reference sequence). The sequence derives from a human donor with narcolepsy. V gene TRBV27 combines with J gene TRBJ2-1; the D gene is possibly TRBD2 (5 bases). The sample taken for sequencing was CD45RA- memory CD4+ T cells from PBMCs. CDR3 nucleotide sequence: TGTGCCAGCAGTTCATGGACTCGCTCCTACAATGAGCAGTTCTTC. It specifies CASSSWTRSYNEQFF.